This TCR beta chain was observed in a study of cytomegalovirus exposure and HLA in healthy donors. Overall study results and limits: Near-uniform donor sequencing depth was presumed by presence/absence analyses. One variant, a missense change in DCLRE1C, was linked in a later analysis to TCR beta V- and J-gene trimming. It is likely that the observed cluster of highly shared sequence variants was a sequencing artifact. An analysis that came later showed most CMV-associated TCR beta chains appearing HLA-restricted.

The germline gives CDR1 MGHDK, CDR2 SYGVNS. The CDR3 runs 15 residues. V lost 0 bases and J lost 7, with 14 bases in between. As regards this clone: The antigen is undetermined.

The PCR was carried out with 60 Vbeta primers and 13 Jbeta primers. Method: immunoSEQ multiplex PCR; TCRdb's copy keeps in-frame clones and lacks some. The data hold approximately 50,000 clones, with around 52% observed a single time. The receptor was derived from a human donor in good health. The sample taken for sequencing was PBMCs. The V call is TRBV25-1, the J call TRBJ2-3, with D tentatively TRBD2 (5 bases). The CDR3 region is CASSEYSQPGNTQYF. The CDR3 DNA sequence: TGTGCCAGCAGTGAATATAGTCAGCCGGGGAATACGCAGTATTTT.